The present T cell receptor beta chain was sequenced within a study of blood T cell repertoires in COVID-19. As for the study in general: There were acute and convalescent COVID-19 samples, and they came from the United States, Italy and Spain. T cells, B-cell-depleted T cells, or PBMCs supplied cDNA or gDNA.

Sequenced by immunoSEQ multiplex PCR; TCRdb stores in-frame clones only, minus some. The table records about 200,000 clones, approximately 84% of them present only once. Individuals aged about 18 to 89 years were recruited from approximately 24 US areas. Two negative PCRs, clearance, or symptom resolution had been documented for recovered Cohort 3 donors. The sequenced material came from PBMCs or T cells enriched from blood (not recorded which). The clonotype was recovered from a man aged 40-50 years who had recovered from COVID-19.

CDR3 DNA: TGTGCCAGCAGTCAAACTGGGGGGACCATATATTTT. Amino acid sequence: CASSQTGGTIYF. The rearrangement links TRBV7-2 to TRBJ1-3; tentative D call: TRBD1 (5 bases). Trimming cost V 6 bases and J 10 bases, with 13 bases left between them. CDR1 is SGHTA and CDR2 is FQGNSA in the germline V gene. This CDR3 contains 12 residues.